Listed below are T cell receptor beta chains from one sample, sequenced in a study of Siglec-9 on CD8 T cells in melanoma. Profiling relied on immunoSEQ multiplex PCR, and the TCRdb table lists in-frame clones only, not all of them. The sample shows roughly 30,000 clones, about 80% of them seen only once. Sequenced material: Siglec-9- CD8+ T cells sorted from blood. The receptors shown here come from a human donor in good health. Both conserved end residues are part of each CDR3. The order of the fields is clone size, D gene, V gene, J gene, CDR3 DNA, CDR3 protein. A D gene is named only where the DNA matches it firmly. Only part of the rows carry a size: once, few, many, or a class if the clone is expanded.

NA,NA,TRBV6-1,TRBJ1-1,TGTGCCAGTCTCCTAGAACTTAGTAATTCTGAAGCTTTCTTT,CASLLELSNSEAFF
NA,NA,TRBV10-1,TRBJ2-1,TGCGCCAGCAGTGAGCGGCGGGGCTCCTACAATGAGCAGTTCTTC,CASSERRGSYNEQFF
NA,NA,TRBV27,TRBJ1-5,TGTGCCAGCAGTTTATCGGGTGACAGACCCTTAAGCAATCAGCCCCAGCATTTT,CASSLSGDRPLSNQPQHF
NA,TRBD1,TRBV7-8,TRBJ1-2,TGTGCCAGCAGCCCAGATGGGACAGCCAACTATGGCTACACCTTC,CASSPDGTANYGYTF
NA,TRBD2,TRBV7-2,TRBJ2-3,TGTGCCAGCAGCCCGGGACTACCTCCGGATACGCAGTATTTT,CASSPGLPPDTQYF
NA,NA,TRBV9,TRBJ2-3,TGTGCCAGCAGGGACCCACAGGCGGATACGCAGTATTTT,CASRDPQADTQYF
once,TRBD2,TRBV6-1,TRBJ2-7,TGTGCCAGCAGTGAACGGGGACTATCTTACTACGAGCAGTACTTC,CASSERGLSYYEQYF
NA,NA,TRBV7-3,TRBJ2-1,TGTGCCAGCAGCTTAGCCCCATCTTTTAGCTCCTACAATGAGCAGTTCTTC,CASSLAPSFSSYNEQFF
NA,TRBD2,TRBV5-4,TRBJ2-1,TGTGCCAGCAGCGGCGGGACTAGCGGGGTCAATGAGCAGTTCTTC,CASSGGTSGVNEQFF
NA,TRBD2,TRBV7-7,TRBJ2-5,TGTGCCAGCAGCTTAGGGGCTAGCGGCCAAGAGACCCAGTACTTC,CASSLGASGQETQYF
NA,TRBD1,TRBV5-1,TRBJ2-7,TGCGCCAGCAGCCCCGGGACAGGGTCCCCCTTCGAGCAGTACTTC,CASSPGTGSPFEQYF
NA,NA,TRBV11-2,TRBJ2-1,TGTGCCAGCAGCTATGGACTCGGTTACAATGAGCAGTTCTTC,CASSYGLGYNEQFF
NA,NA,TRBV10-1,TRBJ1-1,TGCGCCAGCAGTGCCCGGATCGTAGGGACTGAAGCTTTCTTT,CASSARIVGTEAFF
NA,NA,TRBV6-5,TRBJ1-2,TGTGCCAGCAGGGAGGGTTATGGCTACACCTTC,CASREGYGYTF